This T cell receptor beta chain was captured by sequencing in a study of shared clonotypes between healthy human individuals. Selected positively for CCR7 and CD45RO-negative, naive CD8 cells excluded terminally differentiated effector memory CD45RA+ cells. Trimming took off 0 bases at V and 5 bases at J, with 10 bases between the two ends. The length of the CDR3 is 13 residues. Germline CDR1 reads GTSNPN; CDR2 reads SVGIG (reference sequence). Here immunoSEQ multiplex PCR was the method, and the copy in TCRdb shows in-frame clones only, minus some. The sample has about 2 million clones, just under 95% seen once; the top ten hold around 1.1%. Notes on this clone: This CDR3 is also generated by other DNA sequences in the sample.

The TCR sequence derives from a man between 18 and 29 years old in good health. What was sequenced was naive CD8+ T cells sorted from blood. The chain links TRBV30 to TRBJ1-1; the D is unclear. The CDR3 spells CAWSVHGDTEAFF. The CDR3 nucleotides are TGTGCCTGGAGTGTACATGGGGATACTGAAGCTTTCTTT.